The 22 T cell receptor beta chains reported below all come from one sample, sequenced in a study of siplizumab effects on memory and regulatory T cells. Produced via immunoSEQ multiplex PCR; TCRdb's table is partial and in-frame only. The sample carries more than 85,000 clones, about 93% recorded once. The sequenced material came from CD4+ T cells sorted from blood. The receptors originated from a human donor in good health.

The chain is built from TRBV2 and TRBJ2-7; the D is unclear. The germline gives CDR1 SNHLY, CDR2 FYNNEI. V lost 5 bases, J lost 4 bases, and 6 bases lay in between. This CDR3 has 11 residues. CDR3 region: CASSPEYEQYF. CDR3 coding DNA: TGTGCCAGCAGTCCAGAGTACGAGCAGTACTTC.

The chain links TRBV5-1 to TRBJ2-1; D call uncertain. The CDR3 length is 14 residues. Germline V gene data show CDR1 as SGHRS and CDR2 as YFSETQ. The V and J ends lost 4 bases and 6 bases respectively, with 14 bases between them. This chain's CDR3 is CASSLSPPSNEQFF. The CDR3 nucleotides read TGCGCCAGCAGCCTAAGCCCCCCCAGCAATGAGCAGTTCTTC.

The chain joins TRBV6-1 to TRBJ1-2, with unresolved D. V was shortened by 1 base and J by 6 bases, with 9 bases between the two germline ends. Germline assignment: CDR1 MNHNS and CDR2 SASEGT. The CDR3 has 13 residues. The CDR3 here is CASSEGAIDGYTF. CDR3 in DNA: TGTGCCAGCAGTGAAGGGGCTATCGATGGCTACACCTTC.

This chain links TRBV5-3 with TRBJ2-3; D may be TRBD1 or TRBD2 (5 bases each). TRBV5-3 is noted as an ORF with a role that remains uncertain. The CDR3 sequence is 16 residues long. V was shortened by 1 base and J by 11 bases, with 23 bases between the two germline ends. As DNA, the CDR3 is TGTGCCAGAAGCTTGACCGGGACCCCTAACCATAAGATGCAGTATTTT. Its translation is CARSLTGTPNHKMQYF.

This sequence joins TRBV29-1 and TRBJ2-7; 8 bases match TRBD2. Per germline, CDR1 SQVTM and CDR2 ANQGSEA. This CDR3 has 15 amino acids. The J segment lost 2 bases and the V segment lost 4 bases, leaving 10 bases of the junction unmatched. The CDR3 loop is CSVVSSGGTTYEQYF. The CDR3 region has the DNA TGCAGCGTTGTATCTTCGGGGGGGACTACCTACGAGCAGTACTTC.

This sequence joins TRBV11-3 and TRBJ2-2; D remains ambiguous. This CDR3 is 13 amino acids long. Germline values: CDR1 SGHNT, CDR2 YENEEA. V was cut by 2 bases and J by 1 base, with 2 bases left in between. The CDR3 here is CASSLRNTGELFF. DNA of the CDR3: TGTGCCAGCAGCTTACGGAACACCGGGGAGCTGTTTTTT.

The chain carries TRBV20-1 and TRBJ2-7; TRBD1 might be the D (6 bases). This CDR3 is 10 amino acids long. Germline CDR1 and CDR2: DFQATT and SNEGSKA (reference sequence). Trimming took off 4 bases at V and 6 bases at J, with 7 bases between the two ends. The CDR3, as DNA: TGCAGTGCTACCAGGGGCGAGCAGTACTTC. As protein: CSATRGEQYF.

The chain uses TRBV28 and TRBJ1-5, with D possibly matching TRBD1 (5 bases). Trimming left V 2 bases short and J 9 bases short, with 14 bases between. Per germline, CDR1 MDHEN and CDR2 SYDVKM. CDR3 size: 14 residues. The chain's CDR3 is CASSLKRSGSPQHF. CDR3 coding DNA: TGTGCCAGCAGTTTAAAAAGGTCAGGGTCGCCCCAGCATTTT.

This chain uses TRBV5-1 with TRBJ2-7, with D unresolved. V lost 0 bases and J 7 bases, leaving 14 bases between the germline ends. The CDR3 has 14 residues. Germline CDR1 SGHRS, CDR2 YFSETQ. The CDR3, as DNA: TGCGCCAGCAGCTTGGCCCAAAACCAAGGGGAGCAGTACTTC. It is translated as CASSLAQNQGEQYF.

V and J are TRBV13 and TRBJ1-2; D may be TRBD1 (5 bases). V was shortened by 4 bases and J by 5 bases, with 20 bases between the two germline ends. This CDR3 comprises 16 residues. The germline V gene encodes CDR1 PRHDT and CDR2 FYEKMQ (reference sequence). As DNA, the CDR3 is TGTGCCAGCAGCTCCGGGGGAATGAGGGCGAGATATGGCTACACCTTC. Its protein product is CASSSGGMRARYGYTF.

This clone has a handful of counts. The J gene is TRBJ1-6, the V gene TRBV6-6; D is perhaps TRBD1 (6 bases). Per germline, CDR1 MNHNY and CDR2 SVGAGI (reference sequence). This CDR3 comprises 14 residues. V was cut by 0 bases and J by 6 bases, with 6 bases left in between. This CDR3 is CASSYSGGNSPLHF. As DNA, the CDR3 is TGTGCCAGCAGTTACTCAGGGGGTAATTCACCCCTCCACTTT.

The CDR3 region has the DNA TGTGCCAGCAGCTGGGGAAACCGCAATCAGCCCCAGCATTTT. Encoded protein: CASSWGNRNQPQHF. V usage is TRBV5-6 and J usage is TRBJ1-5; D is uncertain. Germline V gene data show CDR1 as SGHDT and CDR2 as YYEEEE. This CDR3 is built from 14 residues. Trimming cost V 3 bases and J 2 bases, with 9 bases left between them.

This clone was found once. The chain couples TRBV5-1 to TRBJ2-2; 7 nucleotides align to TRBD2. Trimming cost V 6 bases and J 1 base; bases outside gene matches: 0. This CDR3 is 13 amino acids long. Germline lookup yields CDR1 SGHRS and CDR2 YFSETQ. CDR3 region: CASKRENTGELFF. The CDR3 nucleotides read TGCGCCAGCAAGCGGGAGAACACCGGGGAGCTGTTTTTT.

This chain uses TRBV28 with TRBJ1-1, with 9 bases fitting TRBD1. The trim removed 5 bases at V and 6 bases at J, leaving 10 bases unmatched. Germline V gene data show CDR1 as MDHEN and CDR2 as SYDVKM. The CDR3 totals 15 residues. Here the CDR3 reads CASSPQDRGRAEAFF. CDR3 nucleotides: TGTGCCAGCAGTCCTCAGGACAGGGGCAGGGCTGAAGCTTTCTTT.

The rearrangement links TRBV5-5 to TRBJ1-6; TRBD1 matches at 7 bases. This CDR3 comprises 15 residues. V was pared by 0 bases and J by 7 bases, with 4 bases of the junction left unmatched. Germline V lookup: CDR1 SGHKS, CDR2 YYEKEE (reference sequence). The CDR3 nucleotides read TGTGCCAGCAGCTTGGAGGGACAGCCAAATTCACCCCTCCACTTT. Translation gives CASSLEGQPNSPLHF.

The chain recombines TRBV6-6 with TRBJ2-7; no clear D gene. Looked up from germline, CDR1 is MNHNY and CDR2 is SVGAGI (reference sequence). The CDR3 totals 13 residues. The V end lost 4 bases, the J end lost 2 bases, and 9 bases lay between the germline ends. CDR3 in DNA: TGTGCCAGCAGTTCTAACAGCCCCTACGAGCAGTACTTC. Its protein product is CASSSNSPYEQYF.

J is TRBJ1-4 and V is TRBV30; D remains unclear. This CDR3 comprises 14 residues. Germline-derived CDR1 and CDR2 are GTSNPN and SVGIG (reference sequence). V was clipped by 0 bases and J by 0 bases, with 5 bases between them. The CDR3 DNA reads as TGTGCCTGGAGTGTGAGGGCAACTAATGAAAAACTGTTTTTT. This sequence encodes CAWSVRATNEKLFF.

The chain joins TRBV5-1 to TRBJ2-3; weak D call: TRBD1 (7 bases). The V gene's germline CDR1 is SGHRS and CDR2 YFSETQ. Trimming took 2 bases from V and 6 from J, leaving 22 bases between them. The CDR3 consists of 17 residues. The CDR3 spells CASSLNGRGVIFDTQYF. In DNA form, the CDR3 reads TGCGCCAGCAGCTTAAATGGCAGGGGGGTAATTTTTGATACGCAGTATTTT.

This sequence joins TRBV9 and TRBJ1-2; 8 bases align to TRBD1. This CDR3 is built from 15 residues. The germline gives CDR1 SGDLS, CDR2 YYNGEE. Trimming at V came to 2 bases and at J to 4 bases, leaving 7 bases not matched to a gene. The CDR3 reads CASSVGQGFSYGYTF. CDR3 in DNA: TGTGCCAGCAGCGTTGGACAGGGCTTTAGCTATGGCTACACCTTC.

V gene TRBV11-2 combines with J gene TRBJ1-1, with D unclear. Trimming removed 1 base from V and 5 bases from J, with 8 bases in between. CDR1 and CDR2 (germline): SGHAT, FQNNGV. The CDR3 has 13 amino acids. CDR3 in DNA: TGTGCCAGCAGCTTAGTAGGAGGGACTGAAGCTTTCTTT. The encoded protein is CASSLVGGTEAFF.

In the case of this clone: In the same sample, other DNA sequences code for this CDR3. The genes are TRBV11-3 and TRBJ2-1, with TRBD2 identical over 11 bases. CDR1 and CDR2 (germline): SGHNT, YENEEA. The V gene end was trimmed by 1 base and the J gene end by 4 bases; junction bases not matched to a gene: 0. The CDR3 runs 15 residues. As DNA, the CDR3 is TGTGCCAGCAGCTTAGGACTAGCGGGGTACAATGAGCAGTTCTTC. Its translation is CASSLGLAGYNEQFF.

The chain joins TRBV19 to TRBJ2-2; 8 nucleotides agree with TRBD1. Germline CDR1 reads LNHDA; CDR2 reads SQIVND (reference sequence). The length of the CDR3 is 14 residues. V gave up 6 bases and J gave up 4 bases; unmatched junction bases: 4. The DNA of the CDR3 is TGTGCCAGTAGCAACAGGGGGAGCACCGGGGAGCTGTTTTTT. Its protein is CASSNRGSTGELFF.